This T cell receptor (beta chain) originates from a study of blood T cell repertoires in COVID-19. Study-wide context: Material from acute and convalescent COVID-19 was sourced from the United States, Italy and Spain. In each case, the material was cDNA or gDNA derived from T cells, B-cell-depleted T cells, or PBMCs.

Authors' data handling: Quantification of nucleated cells was approximated via reference gene primer amplification. Clones were sequenced by immunoSEQ multiplex PCR, and TCRdb holds only the in-frame ones, with some missing. That table gives V, J and clone size, and the DNA gave D and trimming. The sample consists of around 270,000 clones, about 90% of them appearing once. The table lists this clone with a count of one. While infection was still active, Seattle patients were enrolled and then followed longitudinally. CDR1 LGHNA and CDR2 YSLEER come from the germline V gene. V lost 1 base and J lost 1; bases outside the gene matches: 6. CDR3 size: 18 residues.

The sample consisted of peripheral blood. V gene TRBV4-3 combines with J gene TRBJ2-6, with 8 bases lining up with TRBD1. The sequence was collected from a person under 30 with COVID-19, enrolled during active disease. CDR3 region: CASSQVAGGRSGANVLTF. The CDR3 bases are TGCGCCAGCAGCCAAGTGGCAGGGGGCAGATCTGGGGCCAACGTCCTGACTTTC.